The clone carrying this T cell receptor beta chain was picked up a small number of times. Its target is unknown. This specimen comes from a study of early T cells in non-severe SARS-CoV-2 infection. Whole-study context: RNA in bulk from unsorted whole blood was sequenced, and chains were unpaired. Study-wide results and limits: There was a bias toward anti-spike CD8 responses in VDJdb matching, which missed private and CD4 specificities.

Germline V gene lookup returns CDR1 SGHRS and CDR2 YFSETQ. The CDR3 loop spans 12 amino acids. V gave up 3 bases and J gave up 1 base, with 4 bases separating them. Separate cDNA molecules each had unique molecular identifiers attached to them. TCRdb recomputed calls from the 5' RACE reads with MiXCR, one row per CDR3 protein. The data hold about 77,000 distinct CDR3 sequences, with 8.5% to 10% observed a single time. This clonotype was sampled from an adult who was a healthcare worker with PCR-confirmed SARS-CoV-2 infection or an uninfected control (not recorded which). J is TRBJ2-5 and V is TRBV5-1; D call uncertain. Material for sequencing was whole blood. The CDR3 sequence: CASSYGQETQYF. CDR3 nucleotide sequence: TGCGCCAGCAGCTACGGCCAAGAGACCCAGTACTTC.